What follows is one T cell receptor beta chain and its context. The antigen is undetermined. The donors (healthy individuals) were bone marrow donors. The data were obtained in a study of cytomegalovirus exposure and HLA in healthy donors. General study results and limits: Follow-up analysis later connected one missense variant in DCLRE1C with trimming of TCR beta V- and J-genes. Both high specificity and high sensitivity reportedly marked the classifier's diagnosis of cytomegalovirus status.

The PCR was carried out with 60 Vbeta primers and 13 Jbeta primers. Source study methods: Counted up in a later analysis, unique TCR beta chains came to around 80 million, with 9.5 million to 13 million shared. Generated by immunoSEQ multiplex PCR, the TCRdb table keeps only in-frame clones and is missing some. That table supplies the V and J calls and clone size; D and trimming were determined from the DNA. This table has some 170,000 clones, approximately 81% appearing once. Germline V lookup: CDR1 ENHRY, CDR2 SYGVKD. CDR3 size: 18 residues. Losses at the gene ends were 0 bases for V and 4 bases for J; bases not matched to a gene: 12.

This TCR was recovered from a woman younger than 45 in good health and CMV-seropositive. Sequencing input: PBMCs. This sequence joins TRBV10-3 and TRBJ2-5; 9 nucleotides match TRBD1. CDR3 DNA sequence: TGTGCCATCAGTGAGTCGATAATCGGGACAGGGCGGGGAGAGACCCAGTACTTC. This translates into CAISESIIGTGRGETQYF.